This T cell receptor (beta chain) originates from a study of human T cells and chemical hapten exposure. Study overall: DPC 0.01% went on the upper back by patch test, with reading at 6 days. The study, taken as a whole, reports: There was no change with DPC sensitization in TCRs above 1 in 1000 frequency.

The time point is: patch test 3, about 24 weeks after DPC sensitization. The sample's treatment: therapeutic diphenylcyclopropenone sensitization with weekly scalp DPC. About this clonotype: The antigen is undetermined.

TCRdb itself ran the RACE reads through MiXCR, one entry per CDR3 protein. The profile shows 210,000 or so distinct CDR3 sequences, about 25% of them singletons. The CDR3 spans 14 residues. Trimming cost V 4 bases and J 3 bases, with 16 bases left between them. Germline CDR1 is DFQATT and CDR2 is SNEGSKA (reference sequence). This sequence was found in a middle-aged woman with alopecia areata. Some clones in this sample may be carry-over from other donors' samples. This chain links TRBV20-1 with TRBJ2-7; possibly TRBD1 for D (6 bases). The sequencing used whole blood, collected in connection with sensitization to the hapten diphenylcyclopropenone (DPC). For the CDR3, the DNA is TGCAGTGCTACTGGGGACACCGGCATCTACGAGCAGTACTTC. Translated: CSATGDTGIYEQYF.